The 25 T cell receptor beta chains in this list originate from one sample, sequenced in a study of cytomegalovirus exposure and HLA in healthy donors. Use of 60 Vbeta and 13 Jbeta primers characterized the PCR. The protocol was immunoSEQ multiplex PCR, while the TCRdb copy is restricted to in-frame clones and leaves out a portion. The sample records 130,000 to 150,000 clones, around 78% being singletons. Sequenced: PBMCs. Receptors were obtained from a man in his forties in good health and CMV-seropositive.

V gene TRBV7-2 combines with J gene TRBJ1-2, with TRBD1 matching 8 bases. The CDR3 sequence is 14 residues long. Trimming took 1 base from V and 5 from J; bases not matched to a gene: 3. Germline V gene sequence: CDR1 SGHTA, CDR2 FQGNSA. CDR3 in amino acids: CASSLGTGPYGYTF. CDR3 DNA sequence: TGTGCCAGCAGCTTAGGGACAGGGCCTTATGGCTACACCTTC.

The rearrangement links TRBV7-2 to TRBJ1-2; D is ambiguous. Germline V gene lookup returns CDR1 SGHTA and CDR2 FQGNSA. The CDR3 length is 14 residues. V was pared by 1 base and J by 1 base, with 7 bases between. CDR3 loop: CASSLVADNYGYTF. CDR3 nucleotides: TGTGCCAGCAGCTTAGTTGCAGATAACTATGGCTACACCTTC.

This clone was detected once. The J gene is TRBJ2-7, the V gene TRBV11-2; 10 bases are shared with TRBD2. The ends lost 6 bases at V and 4 bases at J; junction bases unmatched: 9. CDR3 length: 15 residues. Germline CDR1 reads SGHAT; CDR2 reads FQNNGV. The CDR3 reads CASSTSGDSRYEQYF. As DNA, the CDR3 is TGTGCCAGCAGTACTAGCGGGGATTCACGGTACGAGCAGTACTTC.

This clone was detected only once. The chain carries TRBV6-1 and TRBJ1-2, with TRBD1 identical over 10 bases. The J segment lost 5 bases and the V segment lost 1 base, leaving 4 bases of the junction unmatched. The CDR3 length is 15 residues. CDR1 MNHNS and CDR2 SASEGT come from the germline V gene. In DNA, the CDR3 is TGTGCCAGCAGTGAAGGACAGGGGGCGTTTTATGGCTACACCTTC. It encodes CASSEGQGAFYGYTF.

The count of this clone is one. J is TRBJ2-7 and V is TRBV6-5, with 8 nucleotides matching TRBD2. J lost 7 bases, V lost 2 bases, and 7 bases had no gene match. The CDR3 length is 14 residues. Germline V lookup: CDR1 MNHEY, CDR2 SVGAGI. Written as DNA, the CDR3 is TGTGCCAGCAGTTACGGTCTAGCGGGTAATGAGCAGTACTTC. It codes for CASSYGLAGNEQYF.

CDR3 bases: TGTGCCAGCAGCCTGCGGGACAGGGGCTACTCCTACGAGCAGTACTTC. Its protein product is CASSLRDRGYSYEQYF. This chain uses TRBV7-8 with TRBJ2-7; 10 bases are a match to TRBD1. V lost 5 bases and J lost 0; bases outside the gene matches: 7. In germline, CDR1 is SGHVS, CDR2 FQNEAQ. This CDR3 region has 16 residues.

The rearrangement links TRBV6-6 to TRBJ2-5, with 8 bases fitting TRBD1. Trimming at V came to 6 bases and at J to 5 bases, leaving 11 bases not matched to a gene. The germline CDR1 and CDR2 sequences are MNHNY and SVGAGI (reference sequence). The CDR3 is 15 residues long. CDR3 nucleotide sequence: TGTGCCAGCAGCTCGACCCCAGGGGGCGGGGAGACCCAGTACTTC. The encoded protein is CASSSTPGGGETQYF.

V is TRBV28 and J is TRBJ2-3, with 9 bases matching TRBD1. The CDR3 has 15 amino acids. The germline V gene has CDR1 MDHEN and CDR2 SYDVKM. J gave up 5 bases and V 6 bases, and 9 bases lay outside the gene matches. Here the CDR3 DNA reads TGTGCCAGCAGCCCCCGACAGGGGGTACGAGATACGCAGTATTTT. Translation gives CASSPRQGVRDTQYF.

The CDR3 DNA reads as TGTGCCAGCAGCTACGGGACAGGGATGGAGACCCAGTACTTC. Translation gives CASSYGTGMETQYF. The rearrangement joins TRBV7-3 to TRBJ2-5; 9 bases agree with TRBD1. Germline V gene lookup returns CDR1 SGHTA and CDR2 FQGTGA. V lost 4 bases to trimming and J lost 5 bases; unmatched junction nucleotides: 5. This CDR3 has 14 residues.

J is TRBJ1-2 and V is TRBV6-6; no reliable D call. Germline lookup yields CDR1 MNHNY and CDR2 SVGAGI (reference sequence). V lost 5 bases to trimming and J lost 8 bases, with 21 bases between them. This CDR3 is built from 15 residues. DNA for the CDR3: TGTGCCAGCAGTCAGAATGAGCCTAACTCGGGGGGCTACACCTTC. Protein sequence: CASSQNEPNSGGYTF.

The rearrangement links TRBV6-1 to TRBJ2-7; possible D gene TRBD2, 7 bases. Germline assignment: CDR1 MNHNS and CDR2 SASEGT. V shed 7 bases and J shed 3 bases, with 13 bases lying between them. This CDR3 spans 13 amino acids. CDR3 DNA sequence: TGTGCCAGCAACGAGGGGGGGGGCTACGAGCAGTACTTC. As protein: CASNEGGGYEQYF.

This clone was recorded only once. This chain connects TRBV12-1 to TRBJ2-5; the D segment call TRBD2 is taken from the table without a DNA check. TRBV12-1 is designated a pseudogene. The CDR3 is 14 amino acids. The CDR3 is CASSLPGGAGEQYF. The CDR3 nucleotides are TGTGCCAGCAGCCTACCCGGGGGGGCAGGGGAGCAGTACTTC.

V is TRBV19 and J is TRBJ2-6; TRBD1 is a possible D gene (6 bases). This CDR3 comprises 15 residues. V gave up 2 bases and J gave up 4 bases, with 9 bases separating them. Germline CDR1 is LNHDA and CDR2 is SQIVND (reference sequence). The CDR3 protein is CASSIQGQGANVLTF. The DNA of the CDR3 is TGTGCCAGTAGTATACAGGGGCAAGGGGCCAACGTCCTGACTTTC.

The gene calls are TRBV28 and TRBJ1-3, with TRBD1 as a possible D gene (5 bases). V dropped 3 bases and J dropped 2 bases, with 14 bases sitting between them. The length of the CDR3 is 16 residues. The germline V gene encodes CDR1 MDHEN and CDR2 SYDVKM. The CDR3 nucleotides are TGTGCCAGCAGTTTGAATTTTTGGGGGGCTGGAAACACCATATATTTT. As protein: CASSLNFWGAGNTIYF.

The chain joins TRBV7-2 to TRBJ2-7; no reliable D call. Deletions cut 1 base from V and 6 bases from J, with 7 bases between. There are 12 residues in the CDR3. Germline V gives CDR1 SGHTA, CDR2 FQGNSA. The CDR3 loop reads CASSLDHFEQYF. The DNA of the CDR3 is TGTGCCAGCAGCTTAGATCATTTCGAGCAGTACTTC.

In regard to this clone: A read error may account for a junction end that differs from germline. At the DNA level, this CDR3 is encoded by other sequences in the same sample as well. This chain joins TRBV7-9 and TRBJ1-1; tentatively, D is TRBD1 (6 bases). The length of the CDR3 is 13 residues. Per germline, CDR1 SEHNR and CDR2 FQNEAQ (reference sequence). CDR3 amino acids: CSSSLQGSTEAFF. The CDR3 DNA follows: TGTTCCAGCAGCTTACAGGGAAGCACTGAAGCTTTCTTT.

This chain uses TRBV12-5 with TRBJ2-1, with 8 bases fitting TRBD2. CDR1 and CDR2 (germline): LGHNT, FRNRAP. With V trimmed by 0 bases and J by 10 bases, 5 bases remained unmatched. CDR3 size: 14 residues. The CDR3 bases are TGTGCTAGTGGTTTGGTAAGCGGGAGAGGGGAGCAGTTCTTC. This encodes CASGLVSGRGEQFF. Complete variable domain (other parts from reference TRBV12-5 and TRBJ2-1): DARVTQTPRHKVTEMGQEVTMRCQPILGHNTVFWYRQTMMQGLELLAYFRNRAPLDDSGMPKDRFSAEMPDATLATLKIQPSEPRDSAVYFCASGLVSGRGEQFFGPGTRLTVL.

The V call is TRBV9, the J call TRBJ1-1, with D perhaps TRBD1 (5 bases). The CDR3 is 15 residues long. V was shortened by 0 bases and J by 5 bases, with 14 bases between the two germline ends. Per germline, CDR1 SGDLS and CDR2 YYNGEE. CDR3 in DNA: TGTGCCAGCAGCGTAGTTCAGGGAATAGCAACTGAAGCTTTCTTT. This gives the protein CASSVVQGIATEAFF.

The chain couples TRBV6-1 to TRBJ2-1; 8 bases are shared with TRBD1. The V and J ends lost 2 bases and 6 bases, in that order; junction bases with no gene match: 6. Germline CDR1 MNHNS, CDR2 SASEGT. The CDR3 contains 15 residues. DNA of the CDR3: TGTGCCAGCAGTGAACGGACAGGGCAGGGCAATGAGCAGTTCTTC. As protein: CASSERTGQGNEQFF.

Worth noting for this clone: At one of its ends the junction is not consistent with the germline gene, which may arise from a read error. The rearrangement joins TRBV7-9 to TRBJ2-5; tentatively, D is TRBD2 (6 bases). This CDR3 spans 13 amino acids. CDR1 SEHNR and CDR2 FQNEAQ come from the germline V gene (reference sequence). CDR3 bases: TGTTCCAGCAGCTCCGGGGGTGGAGGAACCCAGTACTTC. Amino acid sequence: CSSSSGGGGTQYF.

V usage is TRBV11-1 and J usage is TRBJ2-7; D is ambiguous. The CDR3 is 12 residues long. Per the germline V gene, CDR1 is SGHAT and CDR2 is FQDESV (reference sequence). V lost 1 base and J lost 6, with 7 bases in between. The CDR3 here is CASSLVVTEQYF. CDR3 DNA sequence: TGTGCCAGCAGCTTAGTAGTAACCGAGCAGTACTTC.

The gene calls are TRBV7-9 and TRBJ2-1; 10 bases match TRBD2. The V gene end was trimmed by 3 bases and the J gene end by 6 bases; junction bases not matched to a gene: 5. The CDR3 covers 15 residues. Germline V gene data show CDR1 as SEHNR and CDR2 as FQNEAQ (reference sequence). CDR3 sequence: CASSFFSGRANEQFF. CDR3 bases: TGTGCCAGCAGCTTCTTCAGCGGGAGGGCCAATGAGCAGTTCTTC.

This chain joins TRBV19 and TRBJ1-4, with unresolved D. CDR1 LNHDA and CDR2 SQIVND come from the germline V gene (reference sequence). V lost 3 bases and J 4 bases, leaving 9 bases between the germline ends. The CDR3 contains 14 residues. The CDR3 DNA reads TGTGCCAGTAGTATGGAGGCCAATAATGAAAAACTGTTTTTT. Translated, it gives CASSMEANNEKLFF.

The chain has TRBV19 and TRBJ2-1; 10 nucleotides align to TRBD1. This CDR3 is 15 amino acids long. Germline CDR1 LNHDA, CDR2 SQIVND (reference sequence). Trimming cost V 2 bases and J 9 bases; bases outside gene matches: 7. DNA for the CDR3: TGTGCCAGTAGTATAAGGGGGGACAGGGGCGGTGAGCAGTTCTTC. Residues: CASSIRGDRGGEQFF.

The V and J genes are TRBV10-3 and TRBJ2-7; perhaps TRBD2 as D (5 bases). V shed 3 bases and J shed 4 bases, with 16 bases lying between them. Germline V gene data show CDR1 as ENHRY and CDR2 as SYGVKD. This CDR3 has 15 amino acids. The DNA of the CDR3 is TGTGCCATCAGTGATTACGAGGGATCGCGGTACGAGCAGTACTTC. This gives the protein CAISDYEGSRYEQYF.